Below are 29 T cell receptor beta chains sequenced from a single sample in a study of T cell responses to AZD1222 COVID-19 vaccine. The data were produced by immunoSEQ multiplex PCR, yet TCRdb's version contains in-frame clones alone and is incomplete. The sample lists about 83,000 clones; around 88% were seen once. The sample here was peripheral blood, taken on day 0 of AZD1222 vaccination. The source is an adult in good health.

The genes are TRBV27 and TRBJ2-5, with a tentative D call TRBD1 (6 bases). The V end was cut by 5 bases, the J end by 4 bases, with 17 bases between. Germline loops: CDR1 MNHEY, CDR2 SMNVEV (reference sequence). This CDR3 is built from 15 residues. CDR3 in amino acids: CASSPKTGLRETQYF. The CDR3 DNA sequence: TGTGCCAGCAGTCCCAAAACAGGGTTACGAGAGACCCAGTACTTC.

This clone was recorded a few times. The chain is built from TRBV27 and TRBJ2-7; tentatively, D is TRBD2 (6 bases). The V end lost 5 bases, the J end lost 6 bases, and 14 bases lay between the germline ends. The CDR3 has 13 amino acids. Per germline, CDR1 MNHEY and CDR2 SMNVEV (reference sequence). DNA of the CDR3: TGTGCCAGCAGTACGGGACTTACGGGCGAGCAGTACTTC. Translated: CASSTGLTGEQYF.

The chain's CDR3 is CAWSTGLASTGELFF. The CDR3, as DNA: TGTGCCTGGAGTACGGGACTAGCGAGCACCGGGGAGCTGTTTTTT. The chain has TRBV30 and TRBJ2-2, with 10 positions matching TRBD2. V gave up 2 bases and J gave up 4 bases; unmatched junction bases: 4. Germline CDR1 GTSNPN, CDR2 SVGIG (reference sequence). The CDR3 length is 15 residues.

The J gene is TRBJ2-7, the V gene TRBV5-1, with TRBD1 matching 8 bases. Per the germline V gene, CDR1 is SGHRS and CDR2 is YFSETQ. This CDR3 has 13 residues. V lost 2 bases and J lost 7; bases outside the gene matches: 5. CDR3 DNA sequence: TGCGCCAGCAGCTTCGGACAGGGCTGGGAGCAGTACTTC. Protein sequence: CASSFGQGWEQYF.

This rearrangement joins TRBV27 to TRBJ1-1; 9 positions match TRBD1. Germline CDR1 and CDR2: MNHEY and SMNVEV (reference sequence). V lost 6 bases to trimming and J lost 4 bases; unmatched junction nucleotides: 6. This CDR3 is built from 14 residues. In DNA, the CDR3 is TGTGCCAGCAGCCACCGGGACAGGGCCACTGAAGCTTTCTTT. Translated, it gives CASSHRDRATEAFF.

The gene calls are TRBV7-2 and TRBJ2-3; D ambiguous. This CDR3 has 13 residues. CDR1 is SGHTA, CDR2 FQGNSA, per germline. The germline V and J ends were trimmed by 4 bases and 4 bases, with 9 bases remaining between them. CDR3 protein: CASSSIPADTQYF. CDR3 bases: TGTGCCAGCAGCTCCATCCCTGCAGATACGCAGTATTTT.

V is TRBV28 and J is TRBJ2-7; D gene uncertain. V was shortened by 3 bases and J by 7 bases, with 10 bases between the two germline ends. The germline CDR1 and CDR2 sequences are MDHEN and SYDVKM. The CDR3 is 12 residues long. The CDR3 reads CASSLAVREQYF. The CDR3 DNA is TGTGCCAGCAGTTTGGCAGTACGGGAGCAGTACTTC.

The chain combines TRBV6-2 or TRBV6-3 with TRBJ1-1; D remains ambiguous. CDR3 length equals 16 residues. V was cut by 0 bases and J by 3 bases, with 14 bases left in between. Germline V gene sequence: CDR1 MNHEY, CDR2 SVGEGT. As DNA, the CDR3 is TGTGCCAGCAGTTACTCGAACGGGGTAGTGGACACTGAAGCTTTCTTT. Translating gives CASSYSNGVVDTEAFF.

The chain has TRBV6-6 and TRBJ2-2; the match to TRBD1 covers 9 bases. The CDR3 is 16 amino acids. Trimming took 4 bases from V and 4 from J; bases not matched to a gene: 7. Per the germline V gene, CDR1 is MNHNY and CDR2 is SVGAGI (reference sequence). In DNA, the CDR3 is TGTGCCAGCAGTTCCTACGGACAGGGGCGCACCGGGGAGCTGTTTTTT. Protein product: CASSSYGQGRTGELFF.

The V gene is TRBV7-9, the J gene TRBJ2-3; 10 bases are shared with TRBD2. Germline-derived CDR1 and CDR2 are SEHNR and FQNEAQ (reference sequence). The CDR3 covers 15 residues. Losses at the gene ends were 8 bases for V and 5 bases for J; bases not matched to a gene: 10. CDR3 sequence: CASSASGSWRDTQYF. Here the CDR3 DNA reads TGTGCCAGCTCAGCTAGCGGGAGCTGGAGAGATACGCAGTATTTT. The full variable domain, with the rest looked up from reference TRBV7-9 and TRBJ2-3, is DTGVSQNPRHKITKRGQNVTFRCDPISEHNRLYWYRQTLGQGPEFLTYFQNEAQLEKSRLLSDRFSAERPKGSFSTLEIQRTEQGDSAMYLCASSASGSWRDTQYFGPGTRLTVL.

This chain uses TRBV5-6 with TRBJ2-1; the match to TRBD2 covers 13 bases. Germline V lookup: CDR1 SGHDT, CDR2 YYEEEE. Unmatched junction bases numbered 1, after V lost 2 bases and J lost 2 bases. The CDR3 is 16 residues long. The CDR3 nucleotides are TGTGCCAGCAGCTTAGGACTAGCGGGGGCCTACAATGAGCAGTTCTTC. Amino acids: CASSLGLAGAYNEQFF. The full variable domain, in which reference TRBV5-6 and TRBJ2-1 provide the parts outside the CDR3, is DAGVTQSPTHLIKTRGQQVTLRCSPKSGHDTVSWYQQALGQGPQFIFQYYEEEERQRGNFPDRFSGHQFPNYSSELNVNALLLGDSALYLCASSLGLAGAYNEQFFGPGTRLTVL.

V and J are TRBV18 and TRBJ1-5; no definite D call. V lost 2 bases and J 3 bases, leaving 8 bases between the germline ends. CDR3 length equals 14 residues. Germline values: CDR1 KGHSH, CDR2 LQKENI. The CDR3 bases are TGTGCCAGCTCACCAGGGCAGAACAATCAGCCCCAGCATTTT. Encoded protein: CASSPGQNNQPQHF.

The genes are TRBV9 and TRBJ1-6, with no clear D. V dropped 4 bases and J dropped 6 bases, with 17 bases sitting between them. The CDR3 length is 16 residues. From germline, CDR1 is SGDLS and CDR2 YYNGEE. CDR3 nucleotide sequence: TGTGCCAGCAGCCCCGCCCGGGAGGCGTTTAATTCACCCCTCCACTTT. As protein: CASSPAREAFNSPLHF.

This chain uses TRBV14 with TRBJ1-1, with D unresolved. The CDR3 consists of 15 residues. Germline V gene lookup returns CDR1 SGHDN and CDR2 FVKESK. V lost 5 bases and J 0 bases, leaving 13 bases between the germline ends. CDR3 sequence reads: CASSARGALNTEAFF. CDR3 sequence (DNA): TGTGCCAGCAGCGCGCGGGGTGCCTTGAACACTGAAGCTTTCTTT.

This chain connects TRBV5-6 to TRBJ1-2; TRBD1 might be the D (5 bases). This CDR3 comprises 16 residues. Trimming removed 0 bases at V and 3 bases at J, with 15 bases between. Germline V lookup: CDR1 SGHDT, CDR2 YYEEEE. As DNA, the CDR3 is TGTGCCAGCAGCTTGGTTGGGGGGAGGTATGACTATGGCTACACCTTC. This gives the protein CASSLVGGRYDYGYTF. Filled out from reference TRBV5-6 and TRBJ1-2, the complete variable domain reads DAGVTQSPTHLIKTRGQQVTLRCSPKSGHDTVSWYQQALGQGPQFIFQYYEEEERQRGNFPDRFSGHQFPNYSSELNVNALLLGDSALYLCASSLVGGRYDYGYTFGSGTRLTVV.

The rearrangement uses TRBV12-3 or TRBV12-4 and TRBJ1-2, with TRBD1 identical over 7 bases. The V segment lost 8 bases and the J segment 7 bases; nucleotides outside the gene matches: 7. This CDR3 spans 12 amino acids. The CDR3 loop reads CASGGTVRGYTF. CDR3 in DNA: TGTGCCAGCGGGGGGACAGTGCGTGGCTACACCTTC.

Only one count was recorded for this clone. The chain carries TRBV7-3 and TRBJ2-7, with 9 bases aligning to TRBD2. There are 14 residues in the CDR3. Per the germline V gene, CDR1 is SGHTA and CDR2 is FQGTGA. Trimming removed 5 bases from V and 1 base from J; junction bases left unmatched: 3. The CDR3 protein is CASSNGLASYEQYF. The DNA for the CDR3 is TGTGCCAGCAGCAACGGACTAGCGTCCTACGAGCAGTACTTC.

V and J are TRBV19 and TRBJ1-3; D is uncertain. Trimming cost V 8 bases and J 0 bases, with 14 bases left between them. Germline V gives CDR1 LNHDA, CDR2 SQIVND (reference sequence). This CDR3 region has 15 residues. The CDR3 spells CASGRRRSSGNTIYF. The CDR3, as DNA: TGTGCCAGTGGTCGTCGACGGAGCTCTGGAAACACCATATATTTT.

CDR3 amino acids: CASNPARGDYGYTF. CDR3 DNA: TGCGCCAGCAACCCGGCGCGGGGCGACTATGGCTACACCTTC. The chain has TRBV5-1 and TRBJ1-2, with D possibly matching TRBD1 (5 bases). The CDR3 is 14 residues long. CDR1 SGHRS and CDR2 YFSETQ come from the germline V gene. V was shortened by 6 bases and J by 3 bases, with 15 bases between the two germline ends.

The CDR3 DNA is TGTGCCAGTAGTACTCGACCGACGCCTAGGAGCACAGATACGCAGTATTTT. It is translated as CASSTRPTPRSTDTQYF. J is TRBJ2-3 and V is TRBV19; D is unclear. The V end lost 4 bases, the J end lost 0 bases, and 17 bases lay between the germline ends. The CDR3 contains 17 residues. Germline lookup yields CDR1 LNHDA and CDR2 SQIVND (reference sequence).

In this sample, this clone turned up once. In nucleotides, the CDR3 is TGTGCCAGCAGCCAAGAGGGGGGAACCCAAAGAACGAAACTGTTTTTT. It encodes CASSQEGGTQRTKLFF. The rearrangement joins TRBV3-1 (or the pseudogene TRBV3-2) to TRBJ1-4; a possible D gene is TRBD1 (5 bases). Deletions cut 0 bases from V and 11 bases from J, with 19 bases between. The CDR3 loop spans 16 amino acids. CDR1 is LGHDT, CDR2 YNNKEL, per germline (reference sequence).

CDR3 sequence reads: CASSVATGRETQYF. CDR3 nucleotides: TGTGCCAGCAGCGTAGCTACAGGGCGGGAGACCCAGTACTTC. The V call is TRBV9, the J call TRBJ2-5; the D gene is possibly TRBD1 (6 bases). The CDR3 contains 14 residues. Germline loops: CDR1 SGDLS, CDR2 YYNGEE. V was trimmed by 0 bases and J by 5 bases, leaving 11 bases between them.

The V call is TRBV9, the J call TRBJ1-1; 10 nucleotides agree with TRBD1. In germline, CDR1 is SGDLS, CDR2 YYNGEE. There are 16 residues in the CDR3. Trimming took 0 bases from V and 0 from J; bases not matched to a gene: 2. In DNA, the CDR3 is TGTGCCAGCAGCGTAGGAGGGACAGGGGTGAACACTGAAGCTTTCTTT. Its protein product is CASSVGGTGVNTEAFF.

The J gene is TRBJ1-2, the V gene TRBV7-2; possibly TRBD1 for D (5 bases). The CDR3 contains 12 residues. Germline assignment: CDR1 SGHTA and CDR2 FQGNSA. Between the trimmed V and J ends, which lost 5 bases and 7 bases, there was a span of 11 bases. CDR3 coding DNA: TGTGCCAGCAGCGCAGGGTGGATTGGCTACACCTTC. Amino acid sequence: CASSAGWIGYTF. The full variable domain, completed using reference TRBV7-2 and TRBJ1-2, is GAGVSQSPSNKVTEKGKDVELRCDPISGHTALYWYRQSLGQGLEFLIYFQGNSAPDKSGLPSDRFSAERTGGSVSTLTIQRTQQEDSAVYLCASSAGWIGYTFGSGTRLTVV.

This chain uses TRBV7-2 with TRBJ2-7, with 11 bases lining up with TRBD1. V dropped 5 bases and J dropped 7; count of bases not matched to a gene: 7. Germline V gene sequence: CDR1 SGHTA, CDR2 FQGNSA. The CDR3 has 14 residues. The CDR3 DNA sequence: TGTGCCAGCAGCCCCGGACAGGGGGCGGATGAGCAGTACTTC. Residues: CASSPGQGADEQYF.

The rearrangement uses TRBV7-9 and TRBJ2-7; D ambiguous. Germline V gene data show CDR1 as SEHNR and CDR2 as FQNEAQ (reference sequence). V was clipped by 4 bases and J by 5 bases, with 12 bases between them. The CDR3 has 13 residues. Here the CDR3 DNA reads TGTGCCAGCAGCTGGGCTAGTCGCGACGAGCAGTACTTC. As protein: CASSWASRDEQYF.

This clone came up once. For the CDR3, the DNA is TGTGCCAGTAGTATTGCCCGGGGGGCAGGGACGGGCAAAAACATTCAGTACTTC. The encoded protein is CASSIARGAGTGKNIQYF. The chain employs TRBV19 and TRBJ2-4; a weak D match, TRBD2 (7 bases). With 3 bases removed from V and 3 bases from J, the gap between germline ends came to 21 bases. This CDR3 spans 18 amino acids. Germline V gives CDR1 LNHDA, CDR2 SQIVND (reference sequence).

This chain connects TRBV21-1 to TRBJ1-4; the D call of TRBD1 is as the table states it, not checked on the DNA. TRBV21-1 is flagged as a pseudogene. There are 14 residues in the CDR3. CDR3 sequence reads: CASSCRDRNEKLFF. CDR3 bases: TGTGCCAGCAGCTGCCGGGACAGAAATGAAAAACTGTTTTTT.

The V call is TRBV6-2 or TRBV6-3, the J call TRBJ1-2, with D possibly TRBD1 on 6 matching bases. This CDR3 has 13 residues. Trimming took 5 bases from V and 6 from J, leaving 13 bases between them. Germline assignment: CDR1 MNHEY and CDR2 SVGEGT. The CDR3 here is CASSNRVLDGYTF. CDR3 in DNA: TGTGCCAGCAGTAACAGGGTTTTAGATGGCTACACCTTC.